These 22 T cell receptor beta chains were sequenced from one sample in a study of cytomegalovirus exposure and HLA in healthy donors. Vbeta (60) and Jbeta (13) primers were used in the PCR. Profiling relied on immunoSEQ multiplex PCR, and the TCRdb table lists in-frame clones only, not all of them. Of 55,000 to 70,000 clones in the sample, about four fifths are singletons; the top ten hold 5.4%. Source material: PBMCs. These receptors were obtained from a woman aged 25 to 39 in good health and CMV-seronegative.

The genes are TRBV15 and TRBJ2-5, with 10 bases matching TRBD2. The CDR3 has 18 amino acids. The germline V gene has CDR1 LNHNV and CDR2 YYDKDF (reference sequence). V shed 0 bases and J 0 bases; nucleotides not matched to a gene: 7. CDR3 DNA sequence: TGTGCCACCAGCAGAGAGCCTAGCGGGAGCTTGTACCAAGAGACCCAGTACTTC. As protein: CATSREPSGSLYQETQYF.

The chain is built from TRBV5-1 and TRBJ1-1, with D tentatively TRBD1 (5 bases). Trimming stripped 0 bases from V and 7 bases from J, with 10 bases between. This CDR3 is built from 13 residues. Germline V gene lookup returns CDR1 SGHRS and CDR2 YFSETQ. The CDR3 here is CASSLGDGGEAFF. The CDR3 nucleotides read TGCGCCAGCAGCTTGGGCGACGGGGGTGAAGCTTTCTTT.

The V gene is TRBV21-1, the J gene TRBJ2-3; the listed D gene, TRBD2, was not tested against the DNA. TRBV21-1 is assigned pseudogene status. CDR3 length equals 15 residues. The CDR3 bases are TGTGCCAGCAGCACACTAGCGGGAGACAGAGATACGCAGTATTTT. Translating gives CASSTLAGDRDTQYF.

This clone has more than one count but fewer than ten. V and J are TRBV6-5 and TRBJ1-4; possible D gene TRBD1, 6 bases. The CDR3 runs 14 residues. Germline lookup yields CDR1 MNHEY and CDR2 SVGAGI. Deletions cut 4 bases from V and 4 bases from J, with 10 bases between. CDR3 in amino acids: CASSSDRLNEKLFF. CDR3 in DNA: TGTGCCAGCAGTTCAGACAGGCTTAATGAAAAACTGTTTTTT.

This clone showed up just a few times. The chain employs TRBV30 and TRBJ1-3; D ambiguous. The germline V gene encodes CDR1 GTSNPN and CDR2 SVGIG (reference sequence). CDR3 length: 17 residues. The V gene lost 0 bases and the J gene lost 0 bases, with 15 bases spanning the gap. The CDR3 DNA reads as TGTGCCTGGAGTGTACTGAGGGTTTTTAACTCTGGAAACACCATATATTTT. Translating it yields CAWSVLRVFNSGNTIYF.

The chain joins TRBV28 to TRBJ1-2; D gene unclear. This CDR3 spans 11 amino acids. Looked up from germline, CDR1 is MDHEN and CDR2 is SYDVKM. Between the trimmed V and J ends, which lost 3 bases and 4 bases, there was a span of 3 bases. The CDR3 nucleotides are TGTGCCAGCAGTTTGAGCTATGGCTACACCTTC. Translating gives CASSLSYGYTF.

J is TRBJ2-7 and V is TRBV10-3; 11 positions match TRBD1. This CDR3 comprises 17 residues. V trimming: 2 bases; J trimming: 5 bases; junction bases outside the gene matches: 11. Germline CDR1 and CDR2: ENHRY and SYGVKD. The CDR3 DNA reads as TGTGCCATCAGTGAGGCTGCCGGGACAGGGGGGAAAAACGAGCAGTACTTC. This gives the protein CAISEAAGTGGKNEQYF.

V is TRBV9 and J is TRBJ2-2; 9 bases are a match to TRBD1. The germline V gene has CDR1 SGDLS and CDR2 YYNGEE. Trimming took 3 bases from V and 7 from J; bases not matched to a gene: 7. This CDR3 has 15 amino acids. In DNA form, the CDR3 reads TGTGCCAGCAGCGCCGGGACAGGGTTGGGCGGGGAGCTGTTTTTT. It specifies CASSAGTGLGGELFF.

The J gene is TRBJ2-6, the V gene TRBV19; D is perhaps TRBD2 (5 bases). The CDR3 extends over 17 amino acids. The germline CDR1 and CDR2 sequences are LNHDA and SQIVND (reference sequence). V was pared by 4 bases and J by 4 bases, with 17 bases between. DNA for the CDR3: TGTGCCAGTAGTACTCCATTCCGGGGAACAGGGGCCAACGTCCTGACTTTC. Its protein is CASSTPFRGTGANVLTF.

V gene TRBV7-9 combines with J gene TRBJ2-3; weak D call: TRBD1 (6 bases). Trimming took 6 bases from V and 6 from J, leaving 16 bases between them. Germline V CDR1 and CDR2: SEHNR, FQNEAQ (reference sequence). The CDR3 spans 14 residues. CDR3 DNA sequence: TGTGCCAGCAGGGACATACAGGGTCGGGATACGCAGTATTTT. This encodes CASRDIQGRDTQYF.

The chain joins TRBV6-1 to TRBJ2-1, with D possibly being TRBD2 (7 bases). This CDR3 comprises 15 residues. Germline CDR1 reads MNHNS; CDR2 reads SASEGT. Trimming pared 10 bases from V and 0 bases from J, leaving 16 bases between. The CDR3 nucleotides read TGTGCCACAGTTAAAGGGGGGGACTCCTACAATGAGCAGTTCTTC. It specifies CATVKGGDSYNEQFF.

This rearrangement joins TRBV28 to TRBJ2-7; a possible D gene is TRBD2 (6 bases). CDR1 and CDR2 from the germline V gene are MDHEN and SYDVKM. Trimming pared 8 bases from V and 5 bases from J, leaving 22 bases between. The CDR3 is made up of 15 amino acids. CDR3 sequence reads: CASLPHPTSNNEQYF. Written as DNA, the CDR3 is TGTGCCAGCCTCCCCCACCCGACTAGTAATAACGAGCAGTACTTC.

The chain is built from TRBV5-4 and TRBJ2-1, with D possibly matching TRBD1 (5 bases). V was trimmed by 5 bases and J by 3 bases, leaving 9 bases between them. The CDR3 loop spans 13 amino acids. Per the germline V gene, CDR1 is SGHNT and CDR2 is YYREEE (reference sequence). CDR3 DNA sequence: TGTGCCAGCAGGGTCGACAGCTACAATGAGCAGTTCTTC. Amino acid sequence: CASRVDSYNEQFF.

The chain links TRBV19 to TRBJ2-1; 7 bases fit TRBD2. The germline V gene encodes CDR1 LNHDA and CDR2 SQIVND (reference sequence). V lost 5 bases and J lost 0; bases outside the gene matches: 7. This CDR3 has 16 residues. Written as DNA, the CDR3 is TGTGCCAGTAGTTCCGCGAGCGGGGACTCCTACAATGAGCAGTTCTTC. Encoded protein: CASSSASGDSYNEQFF. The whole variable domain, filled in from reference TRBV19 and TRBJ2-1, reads DGGITQSPKYLFRKEGQNVTLSCEQNLNHDAMYWYRQDPGQGLRLIYYSQIVNDFQKGDIAEGYSVSREKKESFPLTVTSAQKNPTAFYLCASSSASGDSYNEQFFGPGTRLTVL.

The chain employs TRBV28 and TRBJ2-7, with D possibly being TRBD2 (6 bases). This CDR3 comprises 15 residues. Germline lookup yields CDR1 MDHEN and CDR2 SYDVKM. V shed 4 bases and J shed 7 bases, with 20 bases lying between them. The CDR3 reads CASSYLKGGRGEQYF. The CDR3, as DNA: TGTGCCAGCAGTTACCTTAAGGGAGGTCGAGGGGAGCAGTACTTC.

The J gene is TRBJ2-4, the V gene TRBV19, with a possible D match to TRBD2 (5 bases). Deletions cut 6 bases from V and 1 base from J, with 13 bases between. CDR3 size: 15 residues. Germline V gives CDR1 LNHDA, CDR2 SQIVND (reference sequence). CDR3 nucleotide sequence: TGTGCCAGTAGAGGACTTCCCACGGCCAAAAACATTCAGTACTTC. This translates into CASRGLPTAKNIQYF.

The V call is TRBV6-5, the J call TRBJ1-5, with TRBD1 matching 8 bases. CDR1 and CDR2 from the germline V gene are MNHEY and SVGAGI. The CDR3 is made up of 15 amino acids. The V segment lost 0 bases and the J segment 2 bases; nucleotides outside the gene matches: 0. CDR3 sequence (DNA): TGTGCCAGCAGTTACTCGACAGGGGGCAATCAGCCCCAGCATTTT. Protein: CASSYSTGGNQPQHF.

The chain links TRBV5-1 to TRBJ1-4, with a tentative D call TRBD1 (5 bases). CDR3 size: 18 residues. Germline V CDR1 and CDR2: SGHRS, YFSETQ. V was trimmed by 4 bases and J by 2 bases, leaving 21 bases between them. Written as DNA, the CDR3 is TGCGCCAGCAGCGACTATCGGGGGGGTAGAGGTACTAATGAAAAACTGTTTTTT. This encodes CASSDYRGGRGTNEKLFF.

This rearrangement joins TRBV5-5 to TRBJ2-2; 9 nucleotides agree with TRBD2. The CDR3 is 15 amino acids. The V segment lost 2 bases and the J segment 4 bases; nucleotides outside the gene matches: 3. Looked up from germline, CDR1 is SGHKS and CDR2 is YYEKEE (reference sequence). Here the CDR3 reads CASSLAGGATGELFF. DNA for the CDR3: TGTGCCAGCAGCTTAGCGGGAGGCGCCACCGGGGAGCTGTTTTTT.

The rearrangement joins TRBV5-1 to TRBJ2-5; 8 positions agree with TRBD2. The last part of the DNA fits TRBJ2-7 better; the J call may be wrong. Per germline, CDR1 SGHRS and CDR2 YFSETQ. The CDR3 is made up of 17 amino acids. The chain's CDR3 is CASSLGWAGGIVHEQYF. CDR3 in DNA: TGCGCCAGCAGCTTGGGATGGGCGGGAGGAATTGTCCACGAGCAGTACTTC.

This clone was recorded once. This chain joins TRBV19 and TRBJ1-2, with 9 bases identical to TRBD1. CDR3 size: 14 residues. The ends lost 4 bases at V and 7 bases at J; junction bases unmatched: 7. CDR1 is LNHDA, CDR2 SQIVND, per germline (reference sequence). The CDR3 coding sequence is TGTGCCAGTAGTAAGGTCGGACAGGGGTTTGGCTACACCTTC. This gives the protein CASSKVGQGFGYTF. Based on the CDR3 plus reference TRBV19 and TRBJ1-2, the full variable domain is DGGITQSPKYLFRKEGQNVTLSCEQNLNHDAMYWYRQDPGQGLRLIYYSQIVNDFQKGDIAEGYSVSREKKESFPLTVTSAQKNPTAFYLCASSKVGQGFGYTFGSGTRLTVV.

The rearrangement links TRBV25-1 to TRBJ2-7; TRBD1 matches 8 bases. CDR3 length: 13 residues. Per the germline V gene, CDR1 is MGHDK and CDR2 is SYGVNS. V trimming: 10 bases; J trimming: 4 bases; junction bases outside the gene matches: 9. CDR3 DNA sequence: TGTGCCACTGCGGACAGGGAAGGGTACGAGCAGTACTTC. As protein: CATADREGYEQYF.